These 24 T cell receptor beta chains originate from one sample sequenced in a study of molecular identifiers for immune sequencing clone quantification. TCRdb used MiXCR to reprocess the PCR reads, holding one entry per CDR3 protein. The sample yields a few hundred thousand distinct CDR3 sequences, over 20% seen once. Specimen: naive CD8+ T cells from blood, with Jurkat cell RNA spiked in. Subset described: FACS-sorted CD8+CD4-CCR7+CD45RA+ naive T cells. Receptors originate from a human donor in good health. Some libraries in this study had Jurkat cell RNA spiked in.

In this sample, this clonotype turned up a few times. V and J are TRBV6-2 or TRBV6-3 and TRBJ2-3, with D perhaps matching TRBD1 (5 bases). CDR1 and CDR2 from the germline V gene are MNHEY and SVGEGT. With 6 bases removed from V and 2 bases from J, the gap between germline ends came to 18 bases. The CDR3 is 16 residues long. The CDR3 nucleotides read TGTGCCAGCAGGACCCCGGACACTACCCCCACAGATACGCAGTATTTT. Protein product: CASRTPDTTPTDTQYF.

The gene calls are TRBV4-3 and TRBJ2-7; a possible D gene is TRBD1 (5 bases). V was trimmed by 4 bases and J by 2 bases, leaving 15 bases between them. This CDR3 has 15 residues. Germline V gives CDR1 LGHNA, CDR2 YSLEER. CDR3 bases: TGCGCCAGCAGCCCGGCCTTGCAGGGTCCCTACGAGCAGTACTTC. This codes for CASSPALQGPYEQYF.

The DNA of the CDR3 is TGTGCCAGCAGTTACTTTTGGACCGATGTCCCAGATACGCAGTATTTT. This translates into CASSYFWTDVPDTQYF. The chain recombines TRBV6-2 or TRBV6-3 with TRBJ2-3; D uncertain. This CDR3 is 16 amino acids long. Trimming took off 1 base at V and 4 bases at J, with 15 bases between the two ends. Germline V gene data show CDR1 as MNHEY and CDR2 as SVGEGT.

Points on this clonotype: The junction shows a germline mismatch at one end, possibly a read error. The genes are TRBV12-5 and TRBJ1-2, with 7 bases lining up with TRBD1. CDR3 size: 15 residues. Germline V gene lookup returns CDR1 LGHNT and CDR2 FRNRAP. The chain's CDR3 is CASSPKTQGNYGHTF. In nucleotides, the CDR3 is TGTGCTAGTAGTCCTAAAACACAGGGGAACTATGGCCACACCTTC.

The sample holds many counts of this clonotype. The chain combines TRBV5-1 with TRBJ1-1; 7 nucleotides match TRBD1. Germline trimming cut 2 bases from V and 4 bases from J; bases unmatched to any gene: 8. CDR1 and CDR2 from the germline V gene are SGHRS and YFSETQ. CDR3 size: 15 residues. The chain's CDR3 is CASSFHHRGSTEAFF. CDR3 bases: TGCGCCAGCAGCTTTCACCACAGGGGATCCACTGAAGCTTTCTTT. The entire variable domain, with the rest obtained from reference TRBV5-1 and TRBJ1-1, is as follows: KAGVTQTPRYLIKTRGQQVTLSCSPISGHRSVSWYQQTPGQGLQFLFEYFSETQRNKGNFPGRFSGRQFSNSRSEMNVSTLELGDSALYLCASSFHHRGSTEAFFGQGTRLTVV.

This clonotype has only a few counts. This rearrangement joins TRBV11-2 to TRBJ1-1; D is ambiguous. Germline assignment: CDR1 SGHAT and CDR2 FQNNGV. The CDR3 is made up of 15 amino acids. Trimming left V 1 base short and J 7 bases short, with 16 bases between. The CDR3 sequence: CASSLGARALYEAFF. The CDR3, as DNA: TGTGCCAGCAGCTTAGGCGCCCGGGCGCTTTATGAAGCTTTCTTT. Together with reference TRBV11-2 and TRBJ1-1, the CDR3 gives the full variable domain: EAGVAQSPRYKIIEKRQSVAFWCNPISGHATLYWYQQILGQGPKLLIQFQNNGVVDDSQLPKDRFSAERLKGVDSTLKIQPAKLEDSAVYLCASSLGARALYEAFFGQGTRLTVV.

This clonotype occurred many times. The rearrangement links TRBV29-1 to TRBJ2-3, with TRBD2 identical over 11 bases. CDR3 length: 19 amino acids. The V segment lost 2 bases and the J segment 0 bases; nucleotides outside the gene matches: 13. CDR1 is SQVTM and CDR2 is ANQGSEA in the germline V gene. This CDR3 is CSVENPLAGGWTSTDTQYF. The DNA of the CDR3 is TGCAGCGTTGAAAATCCCCTAGCGGGGGGATGGACTAGCACAGATACGCAGTATTTT.

V gene TRBV13 combines with J gene TRBJ2-3, with 12 bases matching TRBD2. Germline CDR1 reads PRHDT; CDR2 reads FYEKMQ (reference sequence). The CDR3 spans 18 residues. J gave up 0 bases and V 3 bases, and 7 bases lay outside the gene matches. CDR3 sequence (DNA): TGTGCCAGCAGCTTCTCGCTAGCGGGGGGGACTAGCACAGATACGCAGTATTTT. This codes for CASSFSLAGGTSTDTQYF.

This clonotype was counted many times. This chain links TRBV6-2 or TRBV6-3 with TRBJ2-7; D uncertain. V was shortened by 10 bases and J by 3 bases, with 13 bases between the two germline ends. The CDR3 extends over 12 amino acids. The germline V gene has CDR1 MNHEY and CDR2 SVGEGT. The CDR3 region has the DNA TGTGCCACGGAAGGGATGGGCTACGAGCAGTACTTC. The encoded protein is CATEGMGYEQYF.

In its sample, this clonotype was seen many times. The genes are TRBV30 and TRBJ2-6; perhaps TRBD2 as D (5 bases). The CDR3 loop spans 15 amino acids. V lost 3 bases and J 4 bases, leaving 13 bases between the germline ends. Germline CDR1 is GTSNPN and CDR2 is SVGIG (reference sequence). The CDR3 coding sequence is TGTGCCTGGAGCCTCGAACCGGGGGGGGCCAACGTCCTGACTTTC. It specifies CAWSLEPGGANVLTF.

Many counts were recorded for this clonotype. V is TRBV12-3 or TRBV12-4 and J is TRBJ2-3; 11 nucleotides align to TRBD2. This CDR3 contains 19 residues. Losses at the gene ends were 3 bases for V and 6 bases for J; bases not matched to a gene: 17. This CDR3 is CASSFPVAGGPSESDTQYF. The CDR3 DNA follows: TGTGCCAGCAGTTTTCCGGTAGCGGGAGGGCCCTCCGAAAGTGATACGCAGTATTTT.

Many counts were recorded for this clonotype. The V and J genes are TRBV6-2 or TRBV6-3 and TRBJ2-1; D is uncertain. The CDR3 totals 11 residues. V lost 3 bases to trimming and J lost 8 bases, with 5 bases between them. Germline loops: CDR1 MNHEY, CDR2 SVGEGT. CDR3 sequence reads: CASSYFHEQFF. CDR3 sequence (DNA): TGTGCCAGCAGTTATTTCCATGAGCAGTTCTTC.

This clonotype was seen a few times. This chain links TRBV20-1 with TRBJ2-2, with D tentatively TRBD1 (7 bases). The length of the CDR3 is 15 residues. Looked up from germline, CDR1 is DFQATT and CDR2 is SNEGSKA (reference sequence). Trimming shortened V by 2 bases and J by 6 bases, and 16 bases separated the two germline ends. As DNA, the CDR3 is TGCAGTGCTAGATACAGGGGAGGAGGCGCCGGGGAGCTGTTTTTT. It yields the protein CSARYRGGGAGELFF.

CDR3 DNA sequence: TGCGCCAGCAGCCAAGTAATGTCTAGCGGGAGAGTTGGGGGAAGCACAGATACGCAGTATTTT. Protein sequence: CASSQVMSSGRVGGSTDTQYF. The gene calls are TRBV4-1 and TRBJ2-3; 10 bases match TRBD2. The CDR3 is made up of 21 amino acids. From germline, CDR1 is MGHRA and CDR2 YSYEKL. V lost 1 base, J lost 0 bases, and 16 bases stayed unmatched.

CDR3 nucleotides: TGTGCCAGCAGCTGGCTTGGGAGCTCCTACGAGCAGTACTTC. Its translation is CASSWLGSSYEQYF. V usage is TRBV11-1 and J usage is TRBJ2-7; weak D call: TRBD2 (5 bases). V lost 4 bases and J lost 0, with 10 bases in between. The CDR3 loop spans 14 amino acids. Germline assignment: CDR1 SGHAT and CDR2 FQDESV (reference sequence).

The rearrangement uses TRBV27 and TRBJ1-1; tentatively, D is TRBD1 (6 bases). The CDR3 length is 16 residues. CDR1 MNHEY and CDR2 SMNVEV come from the germline V gene (reference sequence). The V gene lost 3 bases and the J gene lost 0 bases, with 14 bases spanning the gap. The CDR3, as DNA: TGTGCCAGCAGTTTTGGGGCAGGGGTTATGAACACTGAAGCTTTCTTT. It specifies CASSFGAGVMNTEAFF.

A few counts support this clonotype. CDR3 loop: CASSRGGEGAFF. The CDR3 region has the DNA TGTGCCAGCAGCCGAGGGGGGGAGGGGGCTTTCTTT. The chain recombines TRBV7-9 with TRBJ1-1, with TRBD1 as a possible D gene (6 bases). V was shortened by 5 bases and J by 11 bases, with 15 bases between the two germline ends. Looked up from germline, CDR1 is SEHNR and CDR2 is FQNEAQ (reference sequence). This CDR3 comprises 12 residues.

This clonotype has a handful of counts. The chain combines TRBV7-9 with TRBJ1-1; D is possibly TRBD1 (5 bases). CDR3 length equals 15 residues. The germline CDR1 and CDR2 sequences are SEHNR and FQNEAQ (reference sequence). The V and J ends lost 6 bases and 4 bases respectively, with 18 bases between them. CDR3 loop: CASRSPGPLITEAFF. CDR3 coding DNA: TGTGCCAGCAGGTCCCCGGGACCACTGATCACTGAAGCTTTCTTT.

In this sample, this clonotype turned up many times. V and J are TRBV7-6 and TRBJ1-1; TRBD1 aligns across 8 bases. Germline lookup yields CDR1 SGHVS and CDR2 FNYEAQ. Trimming took 5 bases from V and 0 from J; bases not matched to a gene: 11. The length of the CDR3 is 17 residues. The CDR3 loop reads CASSLLDRVRMNTEAFF. Written as DNA, the CDR3 is TGTGCCAGCAGCCTTCTGGACAGGGTGCGAATGAACACTGAAGCTTTCTTT.

CDR3 DNA: TGTGCCAGCAGCCCGCCGACGGCCCATGAGCAGTTCTTC. Its translation is CASSPPTAHEQFF. This chain connects TRBV3-1 to TRBJ2-1; D not certain. Looked up from germline, CDR1 is LGHDT and CDR2 is YNNKEL (reference sequence). The V end lost 4 bases, the J end lost 8 bases, and 12 bases lay between the germline ends. CDR3 size: 13 residues.

The table lists this clonotype with many counts. This chain uses TRBV11-2 with TRBJ2-1; 7 nucleotides match TRBD2. Germline assignment: CDR1 SGHAT and CDR2 FQNNGV. V dropped 6 bases and J dropped 6; count of bases not matched to a gene: 14. The CDR3 length is 16 residues. The CDR3 spells CASRRAGQQPSNEQFF. CDR3 sequence (DNA): TGTGCCAGCAGACGAGCGGGGCAACAACCCTCCAATGAGCAGTTCTTC. The complete variable domain, with remaining parts taken from reference TRBV11-2 and TRBJ2-1, reads EAGVAQSPRYKIIEKRQSVAFWCNPISGHATLYWYQQILGQGPKLLIQFQNNGVVDDSQLPKDRFSAERLKGVDSTLKIQPAKLEDSAVYLCASRRAGQQPSNEQFFGPGTRLTVL.

The rearrangement links TRBV6-2 or TRBV6-3 to TRBJ1-1, with a weak D call TRBD1 (5 bases). The CDR3 spans 16 residues. Germline CDR1 MNHEY, CDR2 SVGEGT. V lost 6 bases and J 7 bases, leaving 24 bases between the germline ends. The CDR3 DNA reads as TGTGCCAGCAGCGACCAGACTCAGGGTAACGACGATGAAGCTTTCTTT. Its protein is CASSDQTQGNDDEAFF.

This clonotype was observed at least ten times. The CDR3 loop reads CASRETGDLEAFF. The CDR3 nucleotides read TGTGCCAGCAGGGAGACAGGAGACCTTGAAGCTTTCTTT. The genes are TRBV6-2 or TRBV6-3 and TRBJ1-1, with D possibly TRBD1 on 6 matching bases. Trimming left V 6 bases short and J 7 bases short, with 15 bases between. Per germline, CDR1 MNHEY and CDR2 SVGEGT. This CDR3 has 13 amino acids.

The chain couples TRBV7-3 to TRBJ2-6, with a tentative D call TRBD2 (5 bases). CDR3 length: 16 residues. The germline V gene encodes CDR1 SGHTA and CDR2 FQGTGA. V was cut by 5 bases and J by 1 base, with 12 bases left in between. CDR3 amino acids: CASSPVGESGANVLTF. CDR3 nucleotides: TGTGCCAGCAGCCCTGTCGGGGAGTCTGGGGCCAACGTCCTGACTTTC. Variable domain in full (rest from reference TRBV7-3 and TRBJ2-6): GAGVSQTPSNKVTEKGKYVELRCDPISGHTALYWYRQSLGQGPEFLIYFQGTGAADDSGLPNDRFFAVRPEGSVSTLKIQRTERGDSAVYLCASSPVGESGANVLTFGAGSRLTVL.